The clone carrying this TCR beta chain is a singleton in its sample. Its antigen is unidentified. The sample is drawn from a study of radiation and T cells in renal cell carcinoma. The study's findings and limits: In blood, top tumor clones expanded by 2 weeks, shrinking by 4. Baseline intratumoral clonotype presence is unknown without pretreatment biopsies.

TCRdb's copy holds only in-frame clones and misses some; the assay was immunoSEQ multiplex PCR. This sample yields 150,000 or so clones, of which about 87% are seen a single time; 4.1% belongs to the top ten. Noted time point: baseline pretreatment blood. Treatment described: 15 Gy SBRT to primary tumor, nephrectomy 4 weeks later. Serial blood draws occurred at baseline and 2 and 4 weeks post-SBRT. The input for sequencing was blood, taken from a patient whose treatment included radiotherapy and nephrectomy. The TCR sequence derives from a woman in her 70s with renal cell carcinoma.

CDR3 amino acids: CASSPSFGGGGRENIQYF. The CDR3 DNA reads TGCGCCAGCAGCCCTTCCTTTGGGGGCGGGGGCCGGGAGAACATTCAGTACTTC. The chain has TRBV4-1 and TRBJ2-4, with D perhaps matching TRBD2 (7 bases). The CDR3 is 18 residues long. CDR1 is MGHRA and CDR2 is YSYEKL in the germline V gene. V was trimmed by 4 bases and J by 7 bases, leaving 26 bases between them.